The present T cell receptor beta chain was sequenced within a study of T cells after yellow fever vaccination. TCRdb re-called the 5' RACE reads through MiXCR, storing one row per CDR3 protein. The repertoire holds about 330,000 distinct CDR3 sequences, with about 8.3% as singletons. Trimming removed 0 bases from V and 6 bases from J, with 6 bases in between. The CDR3 is 13 amino acids. CDR1 is LNHNV, CDR2 YYDKDF, per germline (reference sequence). Broader study findings: Abundant clonotypes from the bulk population could contaminate FACS-sorted repertoires. A minor fraction of clonotypes spanned both CD4 and CD8 compartments. Among primary-vaccination clones, most reappeared after the booster, at roughly 96% for CD4 and 88% for CD8.

Note on this clonotype: What it binds is unknown.

The source material was PBMCs, sampled about 49 days after the first yellow fever vaccination. This TCR derives from a man between 18 and 35 years old who received the YFV17D yellow fever vaccine. The rearrangement links TRBV15 to TRBJ2-1, with D uncertain. The CDR3 spells CATSRDQANEQFF. As DNA, the CDR3 is TGTGCCACCAGCAGAGATCAAGCCAATGAGCAGTTCTTC.